This T cell receptor (beta chain) was recorded in a study of OX40 agonist ivuxolimab in advanced cancers. TCRdb's table, derived via immunoSEQ multiplex PCR, lists solely in-frame clones and lacks some. The table has 73,000 or so clones, about 80% seen once. In germline, CDR1 is SQVTM, CDR2 ANQGSEA. The J segment lost 5 bases and the V segment lost 6 bases, leaving 15 bases of the junction unmatched. This CDR3 spans 16 amino acids. The specimen comprised CD4+ or CD8+ T cells sorted from blood, sampled in a trial of the OX40 agonist ivuxolimab. The rearrangement links TRBV29-1 to TRBJ2-2; 7 bases are a match to TRBD1. The sequence was collected from an adult with an advanced solid tumor such as melanoma, head and neck, liver or kidney cancer. The CDR3 DNA reads as TGCAGCGTGCGTCATACAGGGGAAGGTCTAACCGGGGAGCTGTTTTTT. Residues: CSVRHTGEGLTGELFF.